Here is one T cell receptor (beta chain) with its context. Its antigen has not been determined. Base qualities are not recorded, but no much larger clone differs from it by a single base. Trimming takes 3 bases from V and 0 bases from J, and the germline ends sit 7 bases apart. CDR1 and CDR2, looked up from the germline V gene, are SGDLS and YYNGEE. The CDR3 starts with the cysteine, ends with the phenylalanine, and has 14 residues. CDR3 DNA only is kept here, 42 bases in frame from base 1. CD8 naive samples consisted of CD45RO-negative cells that were positively selected for CCR7, yielding a CD45RA+CCR7+ population without TemRA cells. The donors were healthy, HIV-negative adults who had no recently reported acute infections or vaccinations. Every donor was a Caucasian adult living in Nashville, Tennessee, USA. Blood was obtained by leukapheresis, after which PBMCs were separated by Ficoll-Histopaque density gradient centrifugation and cryopreserved in liquid nitrogen vapor phase. Analytical flow cytometry was used to check the purity and quantity of each magnetically sorted T cell population. Each sorted fraction had its genomic DNA isolated and then quantified by UV absorbance on a Nanodrop 2000c.

The sample is drawn from a study of shared clonotypes between healthy human individuals (dated by TCRdb to between 2020 and 2021). Describing the broader study: Three men and a couple of women, aged 18 to 49 years, made up the cohort. Per donor, three plates each were used for CD4 naive and CD4 memory, two for CD8 naive, and one for CD8 memory. To estimate repertoire size and how much clonotypes are shared between individuals, the study performed deep sequencing of blood TCR repertoires from about five healthy adults. Different laboratories and diverse techniques were used to prepare libraries and sequence TCR repertoires, to increase sequencing depth and limit assay-specific biases. Between about 0.85 and 9.5 billion PBMCs per donor were obtained by leukapheresis.

Using the deep immunoSEQ assay, multiplex PCR amplified TCR CDR3 regions from genomic DNA. Genomic DNA extracted from each cell subset was distributed evenly over all wells of several immunoSEQ 96-well plates, and each plate served as one replicate. Each replicate PCR for sorted subsets received roughly 0.2 ug genomic DNA, equal to tens of thousands of T cell genomes. Purified libraries were measured with a Qubit 3.0 fluorometer, size-checked on a Bioanalyzer 2100, and measured again with the KAPA Library Quantification kit. A separate single-read 150-cycle Illumina NextSeq 550 flow cell was used to sequence each immunoSEQ 96-well plate. On the study's bioinformatics: Because only junctional sequences without quality scores were contained in the immunoSEQ output, filtering matching that applied to full-length reads could not be performed. To assign V/J genes and CDR3, sequences were annotated using PyIR, a Python wrapper for IgBLAST v1.9, with IMGT germline references. Any read was removed if the V/J assignment was weak (E-value above 1e-6), the CDR3 was missing, or the read contained stop codons, out-of-frame junctions, or ambiguous translated residues. V3J clonotypes were defined as sequences sharing an identical inferred V gene, J gene, and CDR3 amino acid sequence. To compute the percentage overlap between repertoires, the number of shared unique clonotypes was divided by the size of the smaller repertoire. Richness of each repertoire was evaluated using RTK rarefaction, the Chao1 estimator, and Recon v2.1 estimates of unobserved clonotypes. OLGA was used to compute generation probabilities for all TCRbeta clonotypes that the gDNA method yielded from a few donors. The immuneACCESS repertoire file appears here via TCRdb, limited to in-frame rearrangements. These files lack a portion of the clones; in checked studies, under half of the deficit traces to unresolved V genes, and the cause of the others is not known. V and J calls plus clone size are reproduced from that table; the DNA served to infer D and trimming. The sample table records about 2.2 million clones; around 93% of these occur just once. Around 1.7% of the sample belongs to the ten largest clones.

Points the paper makes about the study in general: Roughly 5.2% of naive CD4, 3% to 3.5% of naive CD8, 2.3% of memory CD4, and 0.4% of memory CD8 clonotypes were shared across several donors. The genetic and exposure-history diversity represented was limited by the small number of donors. Compared with non-shared clonotypes, the clonotypes found in all four sorted-subset donors had higher generation probabilities. Naive subsets generally had larger estimated clonotype richness than memory subsets. Pairwise subsampling led to the expectation that sequencing depth would affect the degree of clonotype sharing among donors. Sampling was restricted to blood, and TCR repertoires in tissues likely differ from the TCR repertoires found in blood. Rarefaction of sorted-subset datasets indicated incomplete sequencing despite the large sequencing depth.

Material for sequencing was naive CD8+ T cells from PBMCs. The cell subset or site label, read with the paper, signifies: CD45RA+CCR7+. This clonotype was obtained from a man between 18 and 35 years old in good health. Some clones in this sample may be carry-over from other donors' samples. The chain is made from TRBV9 and TRBJ1-3, with the D gene uncertain. The sequenced DNA: TGTGCCAGCAGCGGCAAGAGCTCTGGAAACACCATATATTTT. It codes for CASSGKSSGNTIYF.